This passage covers 5 T cell receptor beta chains from one sample sequenced in a study of T cells in Graves' hyperthyroidism and ophthalmopathy. Amplified TCR beta CDR3 regions derived from RNA transcripts. The HTBI primer set was used in a first-round RT-PCR of the TCR CDR3. MiXCR, applied by TCRdb to the multiplex PCR reads, yields one record per CDR3 protein. The sample records approximately 480,000 distinct CDR3 sequences, around 21% being singletons. Sequenced material: blood. These receptors were obtained from a man between 18 and 35 years old with Graves' hyperthyroidism.

The chain couples TRBV28 to TRBJ2-7, with D perhaps TRBD1 (5 bases). The CDR3 runs to 13 residues. The V and J ends lost 6 bases and 0 bases respectively, with 9 bases between them. Germline-derived CDR1 and CDR2 are MDHEN and SYDVKM. This CDR3 is CASSIRVSYEQYF. The CDR3 region has the DNA TGTGCCAGCAGCATCAGGGTCTCCTACGAGCAGTACTTC.

This clonotype appeared many times. The J gene is TRBJ2-2, the V gene TRBV15; the match to TRBD1 covers 10 bases. This CDR3 has 15 amino acids. Germline CDR1 and CDR2: LNHNV and YYDKDF (reference sequence). J gave up 8 bases and V 5 bases, and 8 bases lay outside the gene matches. CDR3 nucleotides: TGTGCCACCAGCGGAGGGACAGGGGTCGGGGGGGAGCTGTTTTTT. This encodes CATSGGTGVGGELFF.

V and J are TRBV6-2 or TRBV6-3 and TRBJ2-7; TRBD2 matches 15 bases. CDR1 and CDR2 from the germline V gene are MNHEY and SVGEGT. The V segment lost 6 bases and the J segment 3 bases; nucleotides outside the gene matches: 15. The CDR3 runs 19 residues. CDR3 residues: CASSLPTGLAGGPIYEQYF. The CDR3 coding sequence is TGTGCCAGCAGCCTACCCACCGGACTAGCGGGAGGGCCCATCTACGAGCAGTACTTC.

The chain has TRBV4-1 and TRBJ2-7; the D gene is possibly TRBD2 (6 bases). Looked up from germline, CDR1 is MGHRA and CDR2 is YSYEKL. Trimming pared 0 bases from V and 6 bases from J, leaving 15 bases between. This CDR3 has 15 residues. The CDR3 bases are TGCGCCAGCAGCCAAGATCGGGCAGGAGGGGTCGAGCAGTACTTC. It is translated as CASSQDRAGGVEQYF.

V gene TRBV6-2 or TRBV6-3 combines with J gene TRBJ2-7, with D tentatively TRBD2 (6 bases). This CDR3 spans 14 amino acids. The V end was cut by 5 bases, the J end by 4 bases, with 15 bases between. CDR1 and CDR2 (germline): MNHEY, SVGEGT. This chain's CDR3 is CASSPPREVYEQYF. As DNA, the CDR3 is TGTGCCAGCAGTCCCCCCAGGGAGGTTTACGAGCAGTACTTC.